This entry lists 10 T cell receptor beta chains sequenced from one sample in a study of T cell changes during pregnancy in multiple sclerosis. This table comes from immunoSEQ multiplex PCR, and its TCRdb copy is limited to in-frame clones, with some not included. The data hold more than 55,000 clones, with about nine tenths observed a single time. Sequencing used peripheral blood, obtained in the second trimester of pregnancy. Every receptor here comes from a female donor with multiple sclerosis, enrolled in a pregnancy study.

The chain uses TRBV28 and TRBJ1-2, with D tentatively TRBD1 (5 bases). The CDR3 extends over 15 amino acids. Germline CDR1 and CDR2: MDHEN and SYDVKM. With 6 bases removed from V and 4 bases from J, the gap between germline ends came to 18 bases. This CDR3 reads CASSLSGFSLYGYTF. In DNA, the CDR3 is TGTGCCAGCAGCCTCTCAGGGTTCTCCCTCTATGGCTACACCTTC.

The chain joins TRBV29-1 to TRBJ2-5; 8 bases fit TRBD2. CDR1 SQVTM and CDR2 ANQGSEA come from the germline V gene. The length of the CDR3 is 13 residues. Trimming removed 4 bases from V and 4 bases from J; junction bases left unmatched: 5. CDR3 in amino acids: CSVGRGGPETQYF. The CDR3 DNA is TGCAGCGTTGGCCGGGGGGGTCCAGAGACCCAGTACTTC.

This chain uses TRBV5-1 with TRBJ2-5; 8 bases match TRBD1. Trimming at V came to 0 bases and at J to 4 bases, leaving 8 bases not matched to a gene. This CDR3 contains 16 residues. The V gene's germline CDR1 is SGHRS and CDR2 YFSETQ. The CDR3 protein is CASSLAGQGAGETQYF. The CDR3 nucleotides are TGCGCCAGCAGCTTGGCCGGTCAGGGGGCCGGAGAGACCCAGTACTTC.

The rearrangement links TRBV2 to TRBJ1-5, with a weak D call TRBD1 (6 bases). The CDR3 sequence is 14 residues long. V was trimmed by 6 bases and J by 0 bases, leaving 9 bases between them. Germline assignment: CDR1 SNHLY and CDR2 FYNNEI. In nucleotides, the CDR3 is TGTGCCAGCAGGAGGGGGGGTAGCAATCAGCCCCAGCATTTT. Translated: CASRRGGSNQPQHF.

The DNA of the CDR3 is TGTGCCAGCAGCCCGAGGGTCGAGACCCAGTACTTC. This gives the protein CASSPRVETQYF. This chain uses TRBV7-8 with TRBJ2-5; TRBD2 might be the D (5 bases). CDR1 SGHVS and CDR2 FQNEAQ come from the germline V gene. The CDR3 length is 12 residues. V was pared by 5 bases and J by 5 bases, with 9 bases between.

The rearrangement uses TRBV6-1 and TRBJ1-2; D gene uncertain. V dropped 3 bases and J dropped 4 bases, with 15 bases sitting between them. Germline values: CDR1 MNHNS, CDR2 SASEGT. CDR3 length: 15 amino acids. The CDR3 DNA reads TGTGCCAGCAGTGAGGGCAGCCAGCACCCCTATGGCTACACCTTC. This encodes CASSEGSQHPYGYTF.

This clone appeared a single time. The chain is built from TRBV12-2 and TRBJ1-2. TRBV12-2 is shown as a pseudogene. This CDR3 comprises 15 residues. The CDR3 is CASRLTSVQPYGYTF. The DNA of the CDR3 is TGTGCAAGTCGCTTAACAAGCGTGCAACCATATGGCTACACCTTC.

The rearrangement joins TRBV4-1 to TRBJ1-5, with a tentative D call TRBD1 (5 bases). V gave up 0 bases and J gave up 1 base, with 10 bases separating them. The CDR3 runs to 16 residues. Germline loops: CDR1 MGHRA, CDR2 YSYEKL. The CDR3 DNA is TGCGCCAGCAGCCAAGAATGGGGGGTAAGCAATCAGCCCCAGCATTTT. Its translation is CASSQEWGVSNQPQHF.

The chain links TRBV29-1 to TRBJ2-7; 11 nucleotides align to TRBD2. CDR3 length: 16 residues. The V gene end was trimmed by 6 bases and the J gene end by 0 bases; junction bases not matched to a gene: 10. Germline V lookup: CDR1 SQVTM, CDR2 ANQGSEA. The CDR3 sequence is CSVTGTSGSSSYEQYF. The CDR3 DNA reads TGCAGCGTGACCGGGACTAGCGGTTCTTCCTCCTACGAGCAGTACTTC.

This chain uses TRBV5-8 with TRBJ1-1; D perhaps matches TRBD1 (5 bases). V lost 5 bases, J lost 7 bases, and 21 bases lay in between. The CDR3 is 15 amino acids. Germline lookup yields CDR1 SGHTS and CDR2 YDEGEE. In DNA form, the CDR3 reads TGTGCCAGCAGGGAAGATATGGGACCGGGGGTTGAAGCTTTCTTT. Translating gives CASREDMGPGVEAFF.